This T cell receptor beta chain was captured by sequencing in a study of a mutant IDH1 vaccine in newly diagnosed glioma. Across the study: Earlier treatment was radiotherapy, temozolomide, or both, with most getting both.

TCRdb keeps only in-frame clones here, not all; method: immunoSEQ multiplex PCR. The data contain 70,000 to 90,000 clones, 91% of them singletons. As concerns this clone: Its antigen is as yet unknown.

CDR1 is MDHEN and CDR2 is SYDVKM in the germline V gene. The CDR3 extends over 15 amino acids. V shed 4 bases and J shed 7 bases, with 20 bases lying between them. Time point indicated: week 5, during vaccination. Alongside topical imiquimod, each dose of vaccine comprised 300 ug of mutant IDH1 20-mer peptide. This specimen was PBMCs, taken from a glioma patient whose treatment included an IDH1 peptide vaccine. V usage is TRBV28 and J usage is TRBJ2-7; tentative D call: TRBD2 (6 bases). The sequence was collected from a woman aged 50 to 60 with glioma. In DNA form, the CDR3 reads TGTGCCAGCAGTTCTGTAGCGGATACGCGATGGGAGCAGTACTTC. Translating gives CASSSVADTRWEQYF.